A single sample gave rise to the 13 T cell receptor beta chains below, sequenced in a study of T cells after yellow fever vaccination. Using its own MiXCR run on the 5' RACE reads, TCRdb lists one record per CDR3 protein. Of over 150,000 distinct CDR3 sequences in the sample, more than 5.5% were seen once. Sample: CD4+ T cells sorted from PBMCs, taken about 5 days after the first yellow fever vaccination. These receptors originate from a man younger than 30 who received the YFV17D yellow fever vaccine.

The V and J genes are TRBV19 and TRBJ2-2; D is undetermined. CDR1 and CDR2 (germline): LNHDA, SQIVND (reference sequence). Trimming cost V 7 bases and J 8 bases, with 8 bases left between them. This CDR3 has 11 residues. DNA of the CDR3: TGTGCCAGTACCCTGGGGGGGGAGCTGTTTTTT. Encoded protein: CASTLGGELFF.

This clonotype came up a few times. The chain carries TRBV5-1 and TRBJ1-5, with 7 nucleotides matching TRBD1. CDR1 and CDR2 from the germline V gene are SGHRS and YFSETQ. This CDR3 is 14 amino acids long. The ends lost 4 bases at V and 5 bases at J; junction bases unmatched: 6. The CDR3 bases are TGCGCCAGCAGCCATGGACAGGCGGATCAGCCCCAGCATTTT. Its protein is CASSHGQADQPQHF.

This chain connects TRBV7-2 to TRBJ1-2, with D perhaps matching TRBD1 (6 bases). Looked up from germline, CDR1 is SGHTA and CDR2 is FQGNSA. V dropped 4 bases and J dropped 4 bases, with 16 bases sitting between them. This CDR3 region has 15 residues. The CDR3 sequence is CASSSRDTVSYGYTF. For the CDR3, the DNA is TGTGCCAGCAGCTCTCGGGACACGGTGTCCTATGGCTACACCTTC.

This clonotype was detected ten times or more. The chain employs TRBV6-5 and TRBJ1-2; no reliable D call. Trimming stripped 7 bases from V and 4 bases from J, with 13 bases between. CDR1 and CDR2 from the germline V gene are MNHEY and SVGAGI. The CDR3 is made up of 13 amino acids. The CDR3 here is CASIRGSGYGYTF. CDR3 DNA: TGTGCCAGCATCCGAGGGAGCGGCTATGGCTACACCTTC.

In its sample, this clonotype was seen many times. V gene TRBV2 combines with J gene TRBJ1-2; 8 positions agree with TRBD1. V shed 8 bases, J shed 5 bases, and the junction held 7 bases outside the gene matches. This CDR3 is built from 13 residues. Germline lookup yields CDR1 SNHLY and CDR2 FYNNEI. The CDR3 loop reads CASGQGDRYGYTF. The CDR3 DNA sequence: TGTGCCAGCGGACAGGGTGATCGTTATGGCTACACCTTC.

This clonotype showed up many times. The chain carries TRBV24-1 and TRBJ2-3; 11 nucleotides line up with TRBD1. The CDR3 extends over 13 amino acids. Trimming cost V 7 bases and J 4 bases; bases outside gene matches: 0. Germline CDR1 KGHDR, CDR2 SFDVKD. DNA for the CDR3: TGTGCCACCAGGGGACAGGGGGCAGATACGCAGTATTTT. It encodes CATRGQGADTQYF.

This clonotype was recorded a few times. This sequence joins TRBV7-9 and TRBJ1-2; 7 positions agree with TRBD1. The CDR3 totals 12 residues. Trimming removed 8 bases from V and 6 bases from J; junction bases left unmatched: 6. In germline, CDR1 is SEHNR, CDR2 FQNEAQ (reference sequence). Here the CDR3 DNA reads TGTGCCAGCGCGACAGGGAGGAATGGCTACACCTTC. It translates to CASATGRNGYTF.

This clonotype has at least ten counts. The CDR3 spells CASSQDKVATQYF. CDR3 in DNA: TGTGCCAGCAGCCAAGATAAGGTAGCTACGCAGTATTTT. This rearrangement joins TRBV3-1 to TRBJ2-3; D remains unclear. V was pared by 0 bases and J by 8 bases, with 9 bases between. This CDR3 has 13 amino acids. Germline loops: CDR1 LGHDT, CDR2 YNNKEL (reference sequence).

Ten or more counts support this clonotype. The chain combines TRBV7-3 with TRBJ2-1; maybe TRBD2 (5 bases). From germline, CDR1 is SGHTA and CDR2 FQGTGA. Deletions cut 5 bases from V and 0 bases from J, with 23 bases between. The CDR3 is made up of 19 amino acids. This chain's CDR3 is CASSPYAPRTLYSYNEQFF. The DNA for the CDR3 is TGTGCCAGCAGCCCATATGCCCCCAGGACTTTATACTCCTACAATGAGCAGTTCTTC. Full variable domain (rest looked up from reference TRBV7-3 and TRBJ2-1): GAGVSQTPSNKVTEKGKYVELRCDPISGHTALYWYRQSLGQGPEFLIYFQGTGAADDSGLPNDRFFAVRPEGSVSTLKIQRTERGDSAVYLCASSPYAPRTLYSYNEQFFGPGTRLTVL.

The V gene is TRBV5-1, the J gene TRBJ2-7; TRBD1 matches at 11 bases. The V and J ends lost 6 bases and 3 bases, in that order; junction bases with no gene match: 8. This CDR3 has 15 amino acids. Germline V gene sequence: CDR1 SGHRS, CDR2 YFSETQ. The CDR3 is CASNPGTGGFYEQYF. CDR3 DNA: TGCGCCAGCAACCCCGGGACAGGGGGGTTCTACGAGCAGTACTTC.

Details on this clonotype: A much larger clone differs from this one at a single base, so this may be a read error. This chain uses TRBV4-1 with TRBJ2-3; 9 bases align to TRBD2. The CDR3 totals 15 residues. Germline V gives CDR1 MGHRA, CDR2 YSYEKL. CDR3 sequence (DNA): TGCGCCAGCAGCGATCGCGGGGGGGCCACAAATACGCAGTATTTT. Translated, it gives CASSDRGGATNTQYF.

The CDR3 is CASSSGQGRSGNTIYF. DNA for the CDR3: TGTGCCAGCAGCTCCGGACAGGGCAGATCCGGAAACACCATATATTTT. The chain combines TRBV11-3 with TRBJ1-3; 8 nucleotides match TRBD1. This CDR3 spans 16 amino acids. Trimming removed 4 bases from V and 4 bases from J; junction bases left unmatched: 9. The germline CDR1 and CDR2 sequences are SGHNT and YENEEA.

This clonotype showed up just a few times. The V and J genes are TRBV15 and TRBJ1-1; 7 nucleotides agree with TRBD1. The CDR3 sequence is 15 residues long. Unmatched junction bases numbered 10, after V lost 1 base and J lost 8 bases. Germline assignment: CDR1 LNHNV and CDR2 YYDKDF (reference sequence). The DNA of the CDR3 is TGTGCCACCAGCAGAGGTGGAGGGACAGCAAGCGAAGCTTTCTTT. Its protein product is CATSRGGGTASEAFF.